Listed below are T cell receptor beta chains from one sample, sequenced in a study of blood T cell repertoires in COVID-19. Sequenced by immunoSEQ multiplex PCR; TCRdb stores in-frame clones only, minus some. The data show approximately 290,000 clones, about 85% seen once. The source material was peripheral blood. These receptors all come from a human donor with COVID-19, enrolled during active disease. The donor label of this sample is uncertain. CDR3s include the opening cysteine and the closing phenylalanine or tryptophan. A D gene is named only where the DNA matches it firmly. Where a row states a size, it is once, few, many or the class of an expanded clone; other rows omit it.

.	TRBV30	TRBJ1-1	.	CAWSPGTFEAFF	TGTGCCTGGTCCCCAGGGACATTCGAAGCTTTCTTT
.	TRBV10-1	TRBJ2-4	.	CASSGTPLAKNIQYF	TGCGCCAGCAGCGGGACACCACTAGCCAAAAACATTCAGTACTTC
TRBD1	TRBV5-1	TRBJ1-1	.	CASSGQGPGTEAFF	TGCGCCAGCAGTGGACAGGGCCCTGGCACTGAAGCTTTCTTT
.	TRBV28	TRBJ1-2	few	CASSLVAAFHGYTF	TGTGCCAGCAGTTTGGTAGCCGCGTTTCACGGCTACACCTTC
.	TRBV15	TRBJ2-1	.	CATSSNSFSYNEQFF	TGTGCCACCAGCAGCAACTCTTTCTCCTACAATGAGCAGTTCTTC
.	TRBV29-1	TRBJ1-1	.	CSVLNRDSADEAFF	TGCAGCGTCCTTAATCGCGACAGTGCAGATGAAGCTTTCTTT
.	TRBV28	TRBJ2-3	.	CASSGRRSPGDADTQYF	TGTGCCAGCAGTGGGAGGAGGAGCCCCGGGGATGCAGATACGCAGTATTTT
TRBD2	TRBV5-1	TRBJ2-7	.	CASSPQAGSSYEQYF	TGCGCCAGCAGCCCTCAAGCGGGAAGCTCCTACGAGCAGTACTTC
TRBD1	TRBV12-5	TRBJ1-2	.	CASGLNARDRENYGYTF	TGTGCTAGTGGTCTCAACGCCCGGGACAGGGAAAACTATGGCTACACCTTC
.	TRBV5-5	TRBJ1-1	.	CASSLVAGSGTEAFF	TGTGCCAGCAGCTTGGTTGCAGGGTCGGGCACTGAAGCTTTCTTT
.	TRBV3-1/TRBV3-2	TRBJ1-2	once	CASKAAEGGYTF	TGTGCCAGCAAAGCCGCGGAGGGAGGCTACACCTTC
TRBD2	TRBV5-8	TRBJ2-7	once	CASSFGLAGESEQYF	TGTGCCAGCAGCTTTGGACTAGCGGGAGAATCCGAGCAGTACTTC
.	TRBV19	TRBJ2-2	.	CASSIQTNTGELFF	TGTGCCAGTAGTATACAGACGAACACCGGGGAGCTGTTTTTT
.	TRBV28	TRBJ2-1	.	CASSPPGFENYNEQFF	TGTGCCAGCAGTCCTCCCGGGTTTGAAAATTACAATGAGCAGTTCTTC
.	TRBV5-8	TRBJ1-1	.	CASSLPGAGAFF	TGTGCCAGCAGCTTACCAGGGGCTGGGGCTTTCTTT
TRBD1	TRBV6-4	TRBJ1-2	.	CANSTGNNWYGYTF	TGTGCCAACTCGACAGGGAATAATTGGTACGGCTACACCTTC
TRBD2	TRBV25-1	TRBJ2-1	once	CASSDPGTSTYNEQFF	TGTGCCAGCAGTGATCCCGGGACTAGCACCTACAATGAGCAGTTCTTC
.	TRBV6-1	TRBJ1-3	.	CASSETAVGNTIYF	TGTGCCAGCAGTGAAACGGCGGTTGGAAACACCATATATTTT
.	TRBV28	TRBJ1-1	.	CASSPRGQGNTEAFF	TGTGCCAGCAGTCCCCGAGGTCAGGGGAACACTGAAGCTTTCTTT
TRBD2	TRBV11-2	TRBJ2-5	few	CASSLQSAGISTQYF	TGTGCCAGCAGCTTACAATCAGCGGGAATTTCGACCCAGTACTTC
TRBD1	TRBV5-1	TRBJ2-7	.	CASSLAPGQPDEQYF	TGCGCCAGCAGCTTGGCCCCGGGACAGCCCGACGAGCAGTACTTC
.	TRBV18	TRBJ1-2	.	CASSLRDNYGYTF	TGTGCCAGCTCACTCCGCGATAACTATGGCTACACCTTC
.	TRBV10-3	TRBJ1-1	.	CAISEERFPGRRTEAFF	TGTGCCATCAGTGAAGAGAGATTCCCCGGGAGGAGAACTGAAGCTTTCTTT
TRBD2	TRBV7-2	TRBJ2-1	.	CASSLEVGGRGLDNEQFF	TGTGCCAGCAGCTTAGAGGTGGGCGGGAGGGGTTTGGATAATGAGCAGTTCTTC
.	TRBV30	TRBJ1-6	.	CAWSSRGGNSPLHF	TGTGCCTGGAGTAGCAGGGGCGGGAATTCACCCCTCCACTTT
.	TRBV9	TRBJ2-3	.	CASNPTGTDTQYF	TGTGCCAGCAACCCCACAGGCACAGATACGCAGTATTTT
.	TRBV6-6	TRBJ2-5	once	CASRGGGEETQYF	TGTGCCAGCAGGGGTGGGGGCGAGGAGACCCAGTACTTC
.	TRBV27	TRBJ2-6	.	CASSPGRTGANVLTF	TGTGCCAGCAGTCCCGGGAGAACCGGGGCCAACGTCCTGACTTTC